A selection of T cell receptor beta chains follows, all from one sample in a study of T-cell memory formation after mild COVID-19. TCRdb independently ran MiXCR on the 5' RACE reads; one entry per CDR3 protein. The sample lists 390,000 or so distinct CDR3 sequences, 15% to 20% occurring once. The sequencing input was PBMCs or a T cell subset sorted from them (not recorded which). These receptor sequences come from a young man who had mild COVID-19 (a few samples of this study predate the infection). Cell type and time point are not known. The CDR3 runs from the conserved cysteine through the conserved F or W. Fields, in order: V gene, clone size, J gene, D gene, CDR3 protein, CDR3 DNA. The D gene is left open where the match is weak. Some rows have no size entry. The others give once, few or many, or a class for an expanded clone.

V gene: TRBV9
clone size: NA
J gene: TRBJ2-6
D gene: NA
CDR3 protein: CASSSYSSGANVLTF
CDR3 DNA: TGTGCCAGCAGCTCGTACAGCTCTGGGGCCAACGTCCTGACTTTC

V gene: TRBV5-1
clone size: many
J gene: TRBJ2-5
D gene: TRBD2
CDR3 protein: CASSLAGAWETQYF
CDR3 DNA: TGCGCCAGCAGCCTAGCGGGGGCGTGGGAGACCCAGTACTTC

V gene: TRBV4-3
clone size: NA
J gene: TRBJ2-7
D gene: NA
CDR3 protein: CASSQTGLREQYF
CDR3 DNA: TGCGCCAGCAGCCAAACAGGGTTGAGGGAGCAGTACTTC

V gene: TRBV20-1
clone size: NA
J gene: TRBJ1-1
D gene: NA
CDR3 protein: CSARDRTGKNTEAFF
CDR3 DNA: TGCAGTGCTAGAGATCGTACAGGGAAGAACACTGAAGCTTTCTTT

V gene: TRBV29-1
clone size: many
J gene: TRBJ1-1
D gene: NA
CDR3 protein: CSVDTTEGNTEAFF
CDR3 DNA: TGCAGCGTTGATACGACAGAGGGGAACACTGAAGCTTTCTTT

V gene: TRBV29-1
clone size: NA
J gene: TRBJ1-2
D gene: NA
CDR3 protein: CSVSGLVHYGYTF
CDR3 DNA: TGCAGCGTTTCGGGCCTCGTTCACTATGGCTACACCTTC

V gene: TRBV6-6
clone size: NA
J gene: TRBJ2-1
D gene: TRBD2
CDR3 protein: CASYGSGGANEQFF
CDR3 DNA: TGTGCCAGCTATGGTAGCGGGGGGGCTAATGAGCAGTTCTTC

V gene: TRBV6-5
clone size: many
J gene: TRBJ2-3
D gene: TRBD2
CDR3 protein: CASSRTSGGLGDTQYF
CDR3 DNA: TGTGCCAGCAGTCGCACTAGCGGGGGGCTAGGAGATACGCAGTATTTT

V gene: TRBV3-1
clone size: NA
J gene: TRBJ2-3
D gene: NA
CDR3 protein: CASSRARASTDTQYF
CDR3 DNA: TGTGCCAGCAGCCGGGCCCGAGCTAGCACAGATACGCAGTATTTT

V gene: TRBV9
clone size: few
J gene: TRBJ1-1
D gene: TRBD1
CDR3 protein: CASSVTRGQGEAFF
CDR3 DNA: TGTGCCAGCAGCGTGACAAGGGGGCAAGGTGAAGCTTTCTTT

V gene: TRBV24-1
clone size: NA
J gene: TRBJ2-2
D gene: NA
CDR3 protein: CATSDRSAGELFF
CDR3 DNA: TGTGCCACCAGTGATAGGAGTGCCGGGGAGCTGTTTTTT

V gene: TRBV5-1
clone size: NA
J gene: TRBJ2-6
D gene: TRBD1
CDR3 protein: CASSSRDSTNVLTF
CDR3 DNA: TGCGCCAGCAGCTCCCGGGACAGCACCAACGTCCTGACTTTC

V gene: TRBV3-1
clone size: NA
J gene: TRBJ1-1
D gene: NA
CDR3 protein: CASSQGVKDTEAFF
CDR3 DNA: TGTGCCAGCAGCCAAGGGGTAAAAGACACTGAAGCTTTCTTT

V gene: TRBV7-9
clone size: NA
J gene: TRBJ2-3
D gene: NA
CDR3 protein: CASSFPRAVGTDTQYF
CDR3 DNA: TGTGCCAGCAGCTTTCCCAGGGCCGTGGGCACAGATACGCAGTATTTT